This T cell receptor beta chain is from a study of blood T cell repertoires in COVID-19. About the research overall: The United States, Italy and Spain supplied acute and convalescent COVID-19 samples.

TCRdb's table, derived via immunoSEQ multiplex PCR, lists solely in-frame clones and lacks some. The repertoire holds some 350,000 clones, with around 87% as singletons. Germline loops: CDR1 SGHVS, CDR2 FQNEAQ. Trimming stripped 6 bases from V and 2 bases from J, with 14 bases between. The CDR3 length is 14 residues. Sequenced input: peripheral blood. The receptor's source is a human donor in a cohort sampled during active COVID-19. The chain has TRBV7-8 and TRBJ2-7; TRBD2 might be the D (6 bases). The DNA of the CDR3 is TGTGCCAGCAGTGGGCGGAGGGCCCCCTACGAGCAGTACTTC. Residues: CASSGRRAPYEQYF.